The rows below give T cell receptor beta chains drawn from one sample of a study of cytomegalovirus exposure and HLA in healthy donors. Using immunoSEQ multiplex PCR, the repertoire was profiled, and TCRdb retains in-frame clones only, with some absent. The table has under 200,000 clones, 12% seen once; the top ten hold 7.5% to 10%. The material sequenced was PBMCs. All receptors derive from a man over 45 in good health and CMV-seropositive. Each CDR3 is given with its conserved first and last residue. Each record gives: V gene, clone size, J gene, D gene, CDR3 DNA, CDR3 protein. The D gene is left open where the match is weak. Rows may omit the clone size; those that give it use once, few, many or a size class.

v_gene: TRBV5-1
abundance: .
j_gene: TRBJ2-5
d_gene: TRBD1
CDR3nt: TGCGCCAGCAGCAGATGGACAGGGAAGGAGACCCAGTACTTC
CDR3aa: CASSRWTGKETQYF

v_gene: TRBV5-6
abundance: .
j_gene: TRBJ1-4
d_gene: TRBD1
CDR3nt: TGTGCCAGCAGCCGACAGGGGAGGGGTAATGAAAAACTGTTTTTT
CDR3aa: CASSRQGRGNEKLFF

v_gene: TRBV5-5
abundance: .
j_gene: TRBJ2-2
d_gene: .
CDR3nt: TGTGCCAGCAGCTTGGTCAGGGGAAGTGAAAGGACCGGGGAGCTGTTTTTT
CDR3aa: CASSLVRGSERTGELFF

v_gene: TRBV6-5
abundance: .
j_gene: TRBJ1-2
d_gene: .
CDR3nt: TGTGCCAGCAGTCCATCAGGGGTAGGCGGCTACACCTTC
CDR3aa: CASSPSGVGGYTF

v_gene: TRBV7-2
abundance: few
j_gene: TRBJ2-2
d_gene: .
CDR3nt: TGTGCCAGCAGCCAACGGACAGCCCCATCCGGGGAGCTGTTTTTT
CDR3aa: CASSQRTAPSGELFF

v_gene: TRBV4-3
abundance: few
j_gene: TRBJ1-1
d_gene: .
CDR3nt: TGCGCCAGCAGCCAAACTAGAGTGAACACTGAAGCTTTCTTT
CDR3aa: CASSQTRVNTEAFF

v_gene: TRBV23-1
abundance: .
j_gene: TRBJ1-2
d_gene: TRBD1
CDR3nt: TGCGCCAGCAGTCAACAGGAAGACAGGGCCCCTGACTATGGCTACACCTTC
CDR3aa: CASSQQEDRAPDYGYTF

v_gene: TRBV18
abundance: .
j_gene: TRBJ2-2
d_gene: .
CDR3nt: TGTGCCAGCTCAGGGCTGAGCAGTGCGAACACCGGGGAGCTGTTTTTT
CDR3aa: CASSGLSSANTGELFF

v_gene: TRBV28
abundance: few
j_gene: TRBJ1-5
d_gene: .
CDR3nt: TGTGCCAGCAGTTACCCCCAGCCACAGAATTTT
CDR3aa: CASSYPQPQNF

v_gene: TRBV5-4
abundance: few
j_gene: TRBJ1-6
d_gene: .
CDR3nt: TGTGCCAGCAGCACACGGAAGCGCTCCTATAATTCACCCCTCCACTTT
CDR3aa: CASSTRKRSYNSPLHF

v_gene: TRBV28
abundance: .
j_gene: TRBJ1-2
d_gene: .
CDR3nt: TGTGCCAGCAACCTAGAGAGGGTTGGCTATGGCTACACCTTC
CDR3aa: CASNLERVGYGYTF

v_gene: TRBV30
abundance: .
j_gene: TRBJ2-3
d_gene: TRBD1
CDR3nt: TGTGCCTGGAGTGTAAGGACAGGGGGATCAGATACGCAGTATTTT
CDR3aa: CAWSVRTGGSDTQYF

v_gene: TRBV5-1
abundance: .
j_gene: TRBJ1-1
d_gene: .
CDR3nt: TGCGCCAGCAGCTTGGCTAATATGAACACTGAAGCTTTCTTT
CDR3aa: CASSLANMNTEAFF